The 18 T cell receptor beta chains given below trace back to one sample, sequenced in a study of T cells expressing NK-cell markers. TCRdb re-called the 5' RACE reads and gives one entry per CDR3 protein, without DNA. In all, the sample yields about 260,000 distinct CDR3 sequences. The sequenced sample was blood T cells: a sorted CD56 or NKG2C T cell subset, CD4+ or CD8+ T cells, or bulk PBMC T cells (not recorded which). The receptor set was obtained from a man aged 18 to 30 in good health.

The chain carries TRBV5-4 and TRBJ2-1; TCRdb reports TRBD2, a call that lacks DNA to check it against. The germline V gene encodes CDR1 SGHNT and CDR2 YYREEE (reference sequence). The CDR3 is 16 amino acids. The CDR3 sequence: CASSLRSLAGHNEQFF.

The gene calls are TRBV7-3 and TRBJ1-6; TCRdb indicates TRBD1, and absent DNA this call remains unverified. Per germline, CDR1 SGHTA and CDR2 FQGTGA. The CDR3 runs to 14 residues. The CDR3 is CASSGGTDHSPLHF.

V usage is TRBV5-6 and J usage is TRBJ2-3. The CDR3 is 13 amino acids. Germline-derived CDR1 and CDR2 are SGHDT and YYEEEE. The CDR3 sequence: CASRPVGIDTQYF.

This chain's CDR3 is CASKTSSGSYNEQFF. This chain uses TRBV6-1 with TRBJ2-1; TCRdb's assignment of TRBD2 cannot be checked, as there is no DNA. CDR1 is MNHNS and CDR2 is SASEGT in the germline V gene. CDR3 size: 15 residues.

This chain connects TRBV29-1 to TRBJ2-7. The CDR3 runs to 11 residues. CDR1 and CDR2 (germline): SQVTM, ANQGSEA. This CDR3 is CSVVEGYEQYF.

J is TRBJ1-5 and V is TRBV5-5. The CDR3 totals 16 residues. The germline CDR1 and CDR2 sequences are SGHKS and YYEKEE (reference sequence). This chain's CDR3 is CASSFSQAMGNQPQHF.

This chain links TRBV7-2 with TRBJ2-1; TCRdb reports TRBD2, a call that lacks DNA to check it against. Germline V lookup: CDR1 SGHTA, CDR2 FQGNSA. The CDR3 is made up of 17 amino acids. The CDR3: CASSLLWTTLGYNEQFF.

The chain uses TRBV3-1 and TRBJ2-1; no DNA is available, so the TRBD1 call from TCRdb remains unchecked. The germline CDR1 and CDR2 sequences are LGHDT and YNNKEL (reference sequence). This CDR3 spans 14 amino acids. CDR3 loop: CASSQDGGYNEQFF.

This chain connects TRBV19 to TRBJ1-1; TCRdb lists TRBD1, though no DNA is available to test this call. Germline V gene sequence: CDR1 LNHDA, CDR2 SQIVND (reference sequence). The CDR3 consists of 13 residues. The CDR3 here is CASRGRVATEAFF.

V gene TRBV6-4 combines with J gene TRBJ1-2. CDR1 and CDR2 from the germline V gene are MRHNA and SNTAGT. The CDR3 loop spans 13 amino acids. The CDR3 sequence: CASGTGTSKGYTF.

The chain couples TRBV20-1 to TRBJ2-2; absent DNA, TCRdb's TRBD1 call cannot be checked. Germline lookup yields CDR1 DFQATT and CDR2 SNEGSKA (reference sequence). CDR3 length: 14 amino acids. CDR3 amino acids: CSASSGINTGELFF.

This sequence joins TRBV29-1 and TRBJ2-2. Germline V lookup: CDR1 SQVTM, CDR2 ANQGSEA. This CDR3 comprises 12 residues. CDR3 residues: CSVLGKTGELFF.

The CDR3 loop is CAISGAARGEQFF. J is TRBJ2-1 and V is TRBV10-3. Germline CDR1 and CDR2: ENHRY and SYGVKD. The CDR3 consists of 13 residues.

J is TRBJ2-6 and V is TRBV29-1; TCRdb names TRBD2, which stays unverified in the absence of DNA. Germline CDR1 is SQVTM and CDR2 is ANQGSEA. There are 15 residues in the CDR3. The CDR3 spells CSVPAGVGGANVLTF.

The V and J genes are TRBV5-1 and TRBJ2-5; absent DNA, TCRdb's TRBD1 call cannot be checked. The CDR3 has 15 residues. CDR1 and CDR2 (germline): SGHRS, YFSETQ. CDR3 protein: CASSSDRGRGETQYF.

The genes are TRBV12-3 or TRBV12-4 and TRBJ2-6. The CDR3 loop spans 15 amino acids. This CDR3 is CASSLINSGANVLTF.

The chain joins TRBV12-3 or TRBV12-4 to TRBJ1-1. The CDR3 contains 15 residues. CDR3 in amino acids: CASSRTQSLNTEAFF.

The gene calls are TRBV18 and TRBJ2-6; TCRdb's assignment of TRBD1 cannot be checked, as there is no DNA. Germline V CDR1 and CDR2: KGHSH, LQKENI. The CDR3 is 17 amino acids. CDR3 region: CASSPVGESSGANVLTF. Full variable domain (outside the CDR3, taken from reference TRBV18 and TRBJ2-6): NAGVMQNPRHLVRRRGQEARLRCSPMKGHSHVYWYRQLPEEGLKFMVYLQKENIIDESGMPKERFSAEFPKEGPSILRIQQVVRGDSAAYFCASSPVGESSGANVLTFGAGSRLTVL.